The subject of this entry is one T cell receptor beta chain. Its target is not known. This record belongs to a study of T cell repertoires in cytomegalovirus infection. Study background: Matching HLA type, along with CMV infection, was indicated by public TCR beta signatures. Study outcomes and limitations: Public TCR beta family frequency separated CMV-and-HLA carriers, including in an independent cohort. Dominating the ex vivo response were HLA-C-restricted CMV-specific TCR beta clonotypes.

TCRdb re-called the reads with MiXCR, one entry per CDR3 protein. The profile shows about 530,000 distinct CDR3 sequences, less than 30% of them singletons. CDR3 length: 14 amino acids. V was shortened by 7 bases and J by 6 bases, with 18 bases between the two germline ends. Per the germline V gene, CDR1 is SNHLY and CDR2 is FYNNEI. The receptor was isolated from a human donor in good health (CMV status not recorded). Some clones in this sample may be carry-over from other donors' samples. The chain carries TRBV2 and TRBJ2-5, with TRBD1 as a possible D gene (5 bases). Material for sequencing was PBMCs. The CDR3 DNA is TGTGCCAGCAATCGCGGCCAGGGTGAGAAGACCCAGTACTTC. Its translation: CASNRGQGEKTQYF.